This entry is about one T cell receptor (beta chain). This record comes from a study of blood T cell repertoires in COVID-19. Overall study context: Samples taken during acute and convalescent COVID-19 were collected in the United States, Italy and Spain. PBMCs, B-cell-depleted T cells, or T cells were the source of the cDNA or gDNA that made up the material.

The CDR3 has 15 residues. J lost 0 bases, V lost 4 bases, and 2 bases had no gene match. Germline CDR1 and CDR2: LGHDT and YNNKEL (reference sequence). Original data processing: Reference gene primer amplification in the assay estimated nucleated cell counts. Sequenced by immunoSEQ multiplex PCR; TCRdb stores in-frame clones only, minus some. D and trimming come from the DNA, and the V and J calls and clone size come from that table. The sample lists under 300,000 clones; about 80% were seen once. The chain is built from TRBV3-1 (or the pseudogene TRBV3-2) and TRBJ2-1; 8 bases map to TRBD2. This receptor was identified in a woman aged 80 or older with acute or convalescent COVID-19. Input material: peripheral blood. The CDR3 is CASSPGTSSYNEQFF. CDR3 bases: TGTGCCAGCAGCCCCGGGACTAGCTCCTACAATGAGCAGTTCTTC.